This is a list of T cell receptor beta chains from one sample in a study of blood T cell repertoires in COVID-19. Produced via immunoSEQ multiplex PCR; TCRdb's table is partial and in-frame only. The data hold about 250,000 clones, with just over 85% observed a single time. Sequencing was performed on peripheral blood. The receptors shown here come from a man aged 80 or over with acute or convalescent COVID-19. The CDR3 runs from the conserved cysteine through the conserved F or W. D genes are given only for firm matches. The listing skips clone size in some rows; elsewhere it reads once, few, many or a size class.

clone size: -
J gene: TRBJ2-1
V gene: TRBV7-2
D gene: TRBD2
CDR3 protein: CASTPASSGRGHHEQFF
CDR3 DNA: TGTGCCAGCACCCCCGCCTCTAGCGGGAGGGGACATCATGAGCAGTTCTTC

clone size: -
J gene: TRBJ1-5
V gene: TRBV11-2
D gene: -
CDR3 protein: CASSFGENQPQHF
CDR3 DNA: TGTGCCAGCAGCTTCGGAGAAAATCAGCCCCAGCATTTT

clone size: -
J gene: TRBJ2-3
V gene: TRBV5-1
D gene: -
CDR3 protein: CASSLEGGITDTQYF
CDR3 DNA: TGCGCCAGCAGCTTGGAGGGGGGGATCACAGATACGCAGTATTTT

clone size: -
J gene: TRBJ2-7
V gene: TRBV18
D gene: TRBD2
CDR3 protein: CASSPPTSGTRAYEQYF
CDR3 DNA: TGTGCCAGCTCACCACCGACTAGCGGGACGAGGGCCTACGAGCAGTACTTC

clone size: -
J gene: TRBJ2-1
V gene: TRBV5-1
D gene: TRBD1
CDR3 protein: CASSLVQGNNEQFF
CDR3 DNA: TGCGCCAGCAGCTTGGTACAGGGGAACAATGAGCAGTTCTTC

clone size: -
J gene: TRBJ2-2
V gene: TRBV7-2
D gene: TRBD2
CDR3 protein: CASSLDGLAGEAGELFF
CDR3 DNA: TGTGCCAGCAGCTTAGACGGACTAGCGGGAGAGGCCGGGGAGCTGTTTTTT

clone size: few
J gene: TRBJ2-7
V gene: TRBV5-4
D gene: TRBD2
CDR3 protein: CASSLDVSGGVSSYEQYF
CDR3 DNA: TGTGCCAGCAGCTTGGATGTTAGCGGGGGGGTGAGCTCCTACGAGCAGTACTTC

clone size: -
J gene: TRBJ2-3
V gene: TRBV19
D gene: TRBD2
CDR3 protein: CASRVAGSTDTQYF
CDR3 DNA: TGTGCCAGTAGAGTAGCGGGATCGACAGATACGCAGTATTTT

clone size: -
J gene: TRBJ2-5
V gene: TRBV4-2
D gene: TRBD2
CDR3 protein: CASSQDLAGGPRETQYF
CDR3 DNA: TGTGCCAGCAGCCAAGATCTAGCGGGGGGGCCACGGGAGACCCAGTACTTC

clone size: -
J gene: TRBJ1-2
V gene: TRBV24-1
D gene: -
CDR3 protein: CATSDFGGYTF
CDR3 DNA: TGTGCCACCAGTGATTTCGGTGGCTACACCTTC

clone size: -
J gene: TRBJ1-1
V gene: TRBV6-4
D gene: -
CDR3 protein: CASSPPERPLGTEAFF
CDR3 DNA: TGTGCCAGCAGCCCTCCGGAGCGACCTCTGGGCACTGAAGCTTTCTTT

clone size: -
J gene: TRBJ2-4
V gene: TRBV2
D gene: TRBD1
CDR3 protein: CASSSGTGGAKNIQYF
CDR3 DNA: TGTGCCAGCAGCTCCGGGACAGGGGGAGCCAAAAACATTCAGTACTTC

clone size: -
J gene: TRBJ1-1
V gene: TRBV18
D gene: TRBD1
CDR3 protein: CASSNRLGQVNTEAFF
CDR3 DNA: TGTGCCAGCTCAAATCGATTAGGACAGGTAAACACTGAAGCTTTCTTT

clone size: -
J gene: TRBJ2-5
V gene: TRBV28
D gene: TRBD2
CDR3 protein: CASSSSGEGRETQYF
CDR3 DNA: TGTGCCAGCAGCTCTAGCGGGGAAGGTAGAGAGACCCAGTACTTC

clone size: -
J gene: TRBJ1-5
V gene: TRBV6-2/TRBV6-3
D gene: TRBD1
CDR3 protein: CASSVRTGNYQPQHF
CDR3 DNA: TGTGCCAGCAGCGTTCGGACAGGGAATTATCAGCCCCAGCATTTT

clone size: -
J gene: TRBJ2-2
V gene: TRBV28
D gene: TRBD2
CDR3 protein: CASIRATSGRTAGELFF
CDR3 DNA: TGTGCCAGCATTCGAGCTACTAGCGGGAGGACAGCCGGGGAGCTGTTTTTT

clone size: -
J gene: TRBJ2-2
V gene: TRBV28
D gene: TRBD2
CDR3 protein: CASSLLAGDHTGELFF
CDR3 DNA: TGTGCCAGCAGTTTACTAGCGGGAGATCACACCGGGGAGCTGTTTTTT

clone size: few
J gene: TRBJ2-1
V gene: TRBV9
D gene: TRBD2
CDR3 protein: CASSAYSGEGNEQFF
CDR3 DNA: TGTGCCAGCAGCGCCTATAGCGGGGAGGGGAATGAGCAGTTCTTC

clone size: -
J gene: TRBJ1-2
V gene: TRBV7-2
D gene: -
CDR3 protein: CASSFSGDGYTF
CDR3 DNA: TGTGCCAGCAGCTTTAGCGGTGATGGCTACACCTTC

clone size: -
J gene: TRBJ1-2
V gene: TRBV7-2
D gene: TRBD1
CDR3 protein: CASTWSDREVYGYTF
CDR3 DNA: TGTGCCAGCACCTGGTCTGACAGGGAGGTCTATGGCTACACCTTC

clone size: -
J gene: TRBJ1-6
V gene: TRBV23-1
D gene: -
CDR3 protein: CAPKTRGFNSPLHF
CDR3 DNA: TGCGCCCCAAAGACAAGGGGGTTTAATTCACCCCTCCACTTT

clone size: -
J gene: TRBJ2-1
V gene: TRBV21-1
D gene: -
CDR3 protein: CASSGQTGAASSYNEQFF
CDR3 DNA: TGTGCCAGCAGCGGACAGACAGGGGCCGCCTCCTCCTACAATGAGCAGTTCTTC

clone size: few
J gene: TRBJ2-7
V gene: TRBV5-8
D gene: -
CDR3 protein: CASSQGQFQQYF
CDR3 DNA: TGTGCCAGCAGTCAAGGACAGTTCCAGCAGTACTTC

clone size: -
J gene: TRBJ1-5
V gene: TRBV21-1
D gene: -
CDR3 protein: CASSTPLGGAGNQPQHF
CDR3 DNA: TGTGCCAGCAGCACTCCCTTAGGGGGGGCAGGCAATCAGCCCCAGCATTTT

clone size: -
J gene: TRBJ2-7
V gene: TRBV2
D gene: -
CDR3 protein: CASSEFADYEQYF
CDR3 DNA: TGTGCCAGCAGTGAATTTGCGGATTACGAGCAGTACTTC

clone size: -
J gene: TRBJ2-3
V gene: TRBV11-2
D gene: TRBD2
CDR3 protein: CASSLDRAGGPNTQYF
CDR3 DNA: TGTGCCAGCAGCTTAGATCGCGCGGGAGGGCCAAATACGCAGTATTTT

clone size: -
J gene: TRBJ2-2
V gene: TRBV27
D gene: -
CDR3 protein: CASSLDSDSNTGELFF
CDR3 DNA: TGTGCCAGCAGTTTGGACTCTGATTCGAACACCGGGGAGCTGTTTTTT

clone size: -
J gene: TRBJ2-7
V gene: TRBV29-1
D gene: -
CDR3 protein: CSVEEGHGSYEQYF
CDR3 DNA: TGCAGCGTTGAAGAAGGACACGGGTCCTACGAGCAGTACTTC

clone size: few
J gene: TRBJ2-4
V gene: TRBV4-2
D gene: -
CDR3 protein: CASSQDFRGLNIQYF
CDR3 DNA: TGTGCCAGCAGCCAAGATTTTCGGGGGTTGAACATTCAGTACTTC

clone size: -
J gene: TRBJ2-3
V gene: TRBV2
D gene: -
CDR3 protein: CASRAQGSSSTDTQYF
CDR3 DNA: TGTGCCAGCAGGGCTCAGGGAAGTTCCAGCACAGATACGCAGTATTTT

clone size: -
J gene: TRBJ2-5
V gene: TRBV19
D gene: -
CDR3 protein: CASSRGLGVWETQYF
CDR3 DNA: TGTGCCAGTAGCCGCGGTTTGGGAGTTTGGGAGACCCAGTACTTC

clone size: -
J gene: TRBJ2-7
V gene: TRBV5-4
D gene: -
CDR3 protein: CASSLEGTSTYEQYF
CDR3 DNA: TGTGCCAGCAGCTTGGAAGGGACTTCTACCTACGAGCAGTACTTC

clone size: -
J gene: TRBJ2-3
V gene: TRBV7-2
D gene: TRBD2
CDR3 protein: CASSSLGPSGDTQYF
CDR3 DNA: TGTGCCAGCAGCTCGCTAGGGCCTAGCGGTGATACGCAGTATTTT

clone size: once
J gene: TRBJ2-3
V gene: TRBV5-4
D gene: TRBD2
CDR3 protein: CASSSGTSGLSTDTQYF
CDR3 DNA: TGTGCCAGCAGCTCCGGGACTAGCGGGCTTAGCACAGATACGCAGTATTTT

clone size: -
J gene: TRBJ1-2
V gene: TRBV7-9
D gene: TRBD1
CDR3 protein: CASSPGQGVVGYTF
CDR3 DNA: TGTGCCAGCAGCCCGGGACAGGGAGTAGTTGGCTACACCTTC

clone size: once
J gene: TRBJ1-4
V gene: TRBV5-4
D gene: TRBD1
CDR3 protein: CASSSGTENNEKLFF
CDR3 DNA: TGTGCCAGCAGCTCCGGGACAGAGAATAATGAAAAACTGTTTTTT

clone size: once
J gene: TRBJ2-3
V gene: TRBV5-1
D gene: -
CDR3 protein: CASSPGGASTDTQYF
CDR3 DNA: TGCGCCAGCAGCCCAGGAGGGGCCAGCACAGATACGCAGTATTTT

clone size: -
J gene: TRBJ2-1
V gene: TRBV7-2
D gene: -
CDR3 protein: CASSSDSSSYNEQFF
CDR3 DNA: TGTGCCAGCAGCTCCGACTCCAGCTCCTACAATGAGCAGTTCTTC

clone size: -
J gene: TRBJ1-2
V gene: TRBV9
D gene: TRBD1
CDR3 protein: CASSVSPRGRQGRGGYTF
CDR3 DNA: TGTGCCAGCAGCGTGTCCCCCCGTGGTAGACAGGGCCGTGGGGGCTACACCTTC

clone size: -
J gene: TRBJ1-5
V gene: TRBV7-9
D gene: -
CDR3 protein: CASSVTLGSPQHF
CDR3 DNA: TGTGCCAGCAGCGTAACCCTAGGATCGCCCCAGCATTTT

clone size: -
J gene: TRBJ2-2
V gene: TRBV7-3
D gene: TRBD1
CDR3 protein: CASSASGGLRTGELFF
CDR3 DNA: TGTGCCAGCAGCGCATCAGGGGGCCTTCGCACCGGGGAGCTGTTTTTT

clone size: -
J gene: TRBJ1-2
V gene: TRBV5-6
D gene: TRBD1
CDR3 protein: CASSLVGQGALGDGYTF
CDR3 DNA: TGTGCCAGCAGCTTGGTGGGACAGGGGGCGTTAGGGGATGGCTACACCTTC